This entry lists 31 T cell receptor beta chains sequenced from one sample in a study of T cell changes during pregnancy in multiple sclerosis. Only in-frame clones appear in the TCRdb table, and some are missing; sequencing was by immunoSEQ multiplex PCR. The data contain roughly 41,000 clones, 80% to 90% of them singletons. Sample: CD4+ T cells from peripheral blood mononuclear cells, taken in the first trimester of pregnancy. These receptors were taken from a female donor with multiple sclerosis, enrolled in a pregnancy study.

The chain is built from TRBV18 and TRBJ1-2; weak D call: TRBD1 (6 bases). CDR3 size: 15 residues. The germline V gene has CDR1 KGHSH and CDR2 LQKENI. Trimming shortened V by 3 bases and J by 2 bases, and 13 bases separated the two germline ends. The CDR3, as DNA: TGTGCCAGCTCACCCCTAGACAGGCGAAACTATGGCTACACCTTC. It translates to CASSPLDRRNYGYTF. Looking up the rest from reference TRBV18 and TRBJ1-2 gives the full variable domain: NAGVMQNPRHLVRRRGQEARLRCSPMKGHSHVYWYRQLPEEGLKFMVYLQKENIIDESGMPKERFSAEFPKEGPSILRIQQVVRGDSAAYFCASSPLDRRNYGYTFGSGTRLTVV.

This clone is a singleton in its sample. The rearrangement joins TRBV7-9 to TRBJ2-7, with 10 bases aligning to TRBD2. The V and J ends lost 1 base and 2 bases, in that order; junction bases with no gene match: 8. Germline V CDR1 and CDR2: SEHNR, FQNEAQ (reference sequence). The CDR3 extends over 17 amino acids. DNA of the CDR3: TGTGCCAGCAGCTTAGGGCATAGCGGGAGGCCCGCCTACGAGCAGTACTTC. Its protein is CASSLGHSGRPAYEQYF.

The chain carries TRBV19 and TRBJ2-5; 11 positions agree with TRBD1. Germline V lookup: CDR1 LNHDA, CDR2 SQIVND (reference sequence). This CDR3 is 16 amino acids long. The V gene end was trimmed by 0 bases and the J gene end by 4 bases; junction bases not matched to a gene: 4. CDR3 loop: CASSIDSGTGGETQYF. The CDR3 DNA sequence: TGTGCCAGTAGTATAGATTCGGGGACAGGGGGAGAGACCCAGTACTTC.

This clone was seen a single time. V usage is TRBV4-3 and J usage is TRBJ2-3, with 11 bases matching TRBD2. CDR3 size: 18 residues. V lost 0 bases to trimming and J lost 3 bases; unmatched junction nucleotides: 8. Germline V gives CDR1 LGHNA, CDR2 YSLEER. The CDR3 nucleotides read TGCGCCAGCAGCCAAGATCGTTTAGCGGGAGGGCCTACAGATACGCAGTATTTT. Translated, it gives CASSQDRLAGGPTDTQYF.

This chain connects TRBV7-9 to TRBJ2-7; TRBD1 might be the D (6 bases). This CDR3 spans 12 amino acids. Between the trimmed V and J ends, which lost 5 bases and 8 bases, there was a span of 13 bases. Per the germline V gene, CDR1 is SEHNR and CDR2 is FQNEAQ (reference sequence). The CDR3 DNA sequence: TGTGCCAGCAGCCCTTCACAGGGTCAGCAGTACTTC. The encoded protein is CASSPSQGQQYF. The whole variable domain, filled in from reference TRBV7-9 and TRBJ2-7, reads DTGVSQNPRHKITKRGQNVTFRCDPISEHNRLYWYRQTLGQGPEFLTYFQNEAQLEKSRLLSDRFSAERPKGSFSTLEIQRTEQGDSAMYLCASSPSQGQQYFGPGTRLTVT.

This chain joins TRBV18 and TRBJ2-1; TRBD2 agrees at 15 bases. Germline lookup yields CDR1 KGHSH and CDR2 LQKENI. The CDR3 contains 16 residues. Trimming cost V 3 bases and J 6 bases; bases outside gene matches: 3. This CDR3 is CASSPEGLAGGNEQFF. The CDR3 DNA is TGTGCCAGCTCACCCGAGGGACTAGCGGGGGGCAATGAGCAGTTCTTC.

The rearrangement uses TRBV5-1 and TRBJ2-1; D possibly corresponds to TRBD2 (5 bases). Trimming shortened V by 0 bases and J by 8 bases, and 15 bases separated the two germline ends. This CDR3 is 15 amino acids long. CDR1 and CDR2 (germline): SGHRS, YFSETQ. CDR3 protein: CASSLVGNDFDEQFF. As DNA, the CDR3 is TGCGCCAGCAGCTTGGTCGGGAACGATTTCGATGAGCAGTTCTTC.

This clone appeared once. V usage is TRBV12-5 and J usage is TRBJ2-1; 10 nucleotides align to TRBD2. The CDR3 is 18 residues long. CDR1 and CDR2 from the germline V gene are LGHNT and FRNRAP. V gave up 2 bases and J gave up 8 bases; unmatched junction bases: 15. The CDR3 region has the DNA TGTGCTAGTGGTTTGAGTGAGGTCCCTAGCGGGAGTGCTCATGAGCAGTTCTTC. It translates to CASGLSEVPSGSAHEQFF.

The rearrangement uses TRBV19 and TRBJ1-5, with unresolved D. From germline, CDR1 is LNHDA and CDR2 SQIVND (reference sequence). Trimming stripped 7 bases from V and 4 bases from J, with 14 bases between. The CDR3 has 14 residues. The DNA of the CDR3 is TGTGCCAGTAAGGTACTTGAACAGAATCAGCCCCAGCATTTT. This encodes CASKVLEQNQPQHF. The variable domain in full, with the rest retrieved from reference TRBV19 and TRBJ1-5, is DGGITQSPKYLFRKEGQNVTLSCEQNLNHDAMYWYRQDPGQGLRLIYYSQIVNDFQKGDIAEGYSVSREKKESFPLTVTSAQKNPTAFYLCASKVLEQNQPQHFGDGTRLSIL.

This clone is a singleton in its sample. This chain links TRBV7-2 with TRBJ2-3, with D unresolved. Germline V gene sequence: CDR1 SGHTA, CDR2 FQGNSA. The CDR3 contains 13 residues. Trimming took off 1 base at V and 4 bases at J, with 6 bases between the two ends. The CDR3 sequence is CASSLVRADTQYF. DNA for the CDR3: TGTGCCAGCAGCTTAGTCCGGGCAGATACGCAGTATTTT.

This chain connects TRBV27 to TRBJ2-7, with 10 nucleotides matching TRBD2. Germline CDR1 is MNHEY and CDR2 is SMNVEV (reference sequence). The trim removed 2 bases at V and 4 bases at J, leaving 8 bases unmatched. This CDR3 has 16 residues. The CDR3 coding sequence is TGTGCCAGCAGTTTAAGTCTGGGGACTAGCGCTTACGAGCAGTACTTC. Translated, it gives CASSLSLGTSAYEQYF.

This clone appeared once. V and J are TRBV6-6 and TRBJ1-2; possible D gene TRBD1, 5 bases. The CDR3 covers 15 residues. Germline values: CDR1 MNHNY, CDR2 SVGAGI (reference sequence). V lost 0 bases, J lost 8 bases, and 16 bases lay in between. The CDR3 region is CASSYSIGGVEGYTF. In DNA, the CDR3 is TGTGCCAGCAGTTACTCGATTGGGGGGGTAGAGGGCTACACCTTC.

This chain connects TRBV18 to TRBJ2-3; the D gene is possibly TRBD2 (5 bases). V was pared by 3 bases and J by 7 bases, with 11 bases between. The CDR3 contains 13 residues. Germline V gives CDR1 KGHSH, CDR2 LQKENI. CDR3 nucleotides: TGTGCCAGCTCACCTGGAGGACTTTATACGCAGTATTTT. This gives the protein CASSPGGLYTQYF.

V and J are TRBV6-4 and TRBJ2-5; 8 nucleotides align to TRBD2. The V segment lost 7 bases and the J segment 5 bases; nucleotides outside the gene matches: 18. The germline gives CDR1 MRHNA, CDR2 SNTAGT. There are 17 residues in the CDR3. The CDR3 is CASIPSSGRSPSETQYF. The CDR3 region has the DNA TGTGCCAGCATCCCTTCAAGCGGGAGATCGCCGAGTGAGACCCAGTACTTC.

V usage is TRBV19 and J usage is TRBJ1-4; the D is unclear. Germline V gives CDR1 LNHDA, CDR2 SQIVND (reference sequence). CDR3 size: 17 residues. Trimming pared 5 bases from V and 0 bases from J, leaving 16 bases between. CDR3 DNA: TGTGCCAGTAGTCTCGGGGTTGGGGTAGCAACTAATGAAAAACTGTTTTTT. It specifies CASSLGVGVATNEKLFF.

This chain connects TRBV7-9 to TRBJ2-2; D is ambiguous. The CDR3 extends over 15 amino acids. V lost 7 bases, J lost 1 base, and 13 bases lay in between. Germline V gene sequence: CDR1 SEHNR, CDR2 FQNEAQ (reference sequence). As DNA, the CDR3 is TGTGCCAGCACCTCTGGGCCAGGGAACACCGGGGAGCTGTTTTTT. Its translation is CASTSGPGNTGELFF.

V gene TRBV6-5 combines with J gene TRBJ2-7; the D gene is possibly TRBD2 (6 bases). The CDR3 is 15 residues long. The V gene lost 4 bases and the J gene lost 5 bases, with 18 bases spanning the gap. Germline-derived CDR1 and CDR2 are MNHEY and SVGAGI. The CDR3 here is CASSWRLGSRDEQYF. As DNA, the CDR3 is TGTGCCAGCAGTTGGAGACTAGGGTCCCGGGACGAGCAGTACTTC.

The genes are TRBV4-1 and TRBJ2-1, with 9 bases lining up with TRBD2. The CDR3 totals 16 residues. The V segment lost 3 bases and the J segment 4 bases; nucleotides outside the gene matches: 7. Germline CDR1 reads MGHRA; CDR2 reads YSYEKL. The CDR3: CASSHPGTSRYNEQFF. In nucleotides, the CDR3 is TGCGCCAGCAGCCATCCCGGGACTAGCAGGTACAATGAGCAGTTCTTC.

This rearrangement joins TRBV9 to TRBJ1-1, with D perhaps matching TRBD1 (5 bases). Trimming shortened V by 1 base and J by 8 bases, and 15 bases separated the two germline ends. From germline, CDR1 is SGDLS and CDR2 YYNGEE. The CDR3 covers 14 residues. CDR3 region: CASSVQLTAGEAFF. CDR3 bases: TGTGCCAGCAGCGTACAACTGACAGCAGGGGAAGCTTTCTTT.

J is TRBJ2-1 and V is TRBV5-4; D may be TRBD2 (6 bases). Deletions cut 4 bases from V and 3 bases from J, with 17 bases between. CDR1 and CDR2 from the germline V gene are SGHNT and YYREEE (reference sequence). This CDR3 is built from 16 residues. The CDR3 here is CASSPTGTRNYNEQFF. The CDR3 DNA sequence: TGTGCCAGCAGCCCGACCGGGACTCGCAACTACAATGAGCAGTTCTTC.

CDR3 amino acids: CASSPFRGDTNTEAFF. CDR3 sequence (DNA): TGTGCCAGCAGCCCTTTTCGGGGGGACACCAACACTGAAGCTTTCTTT. V usage is TRBV7-2 and J usage is TRBJ1-1, with D tentatively TRBD1 (6 bases). CDR3 length: 16 residues. Trimming pared 5 bases from V and 2 bases from J, leaving 18 bases between. Looked up from germline, CDR1 is SGHTA and CDR2 is FQGNSA.

The CDR3 DNA is TGTGCCAGCAAGGACAGTCCCCGAGAGCTGTTTTTT. Translated, it gives CASKDSPRELFF. The rearrangement joins TRBV6-6 to TRBJ2-2, with D maybe TRBD1 (6 bases). Trimming shortened V by 7 bases and J by 11 bases, and 14 bases separated the two germline ends. The length of the CDR3 is 12 residues. CDR1 is MNHNY, CDR2 SVGAGI, per germline (reference sequence).

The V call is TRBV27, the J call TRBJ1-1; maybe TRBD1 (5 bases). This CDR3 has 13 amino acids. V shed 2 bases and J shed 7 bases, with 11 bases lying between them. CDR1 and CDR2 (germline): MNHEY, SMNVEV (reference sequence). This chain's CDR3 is CASSLGGRLEAFF. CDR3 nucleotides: TGTGCCAGCAGTTTAGGGGGGAGACTTGAAGCTTTCTTT.

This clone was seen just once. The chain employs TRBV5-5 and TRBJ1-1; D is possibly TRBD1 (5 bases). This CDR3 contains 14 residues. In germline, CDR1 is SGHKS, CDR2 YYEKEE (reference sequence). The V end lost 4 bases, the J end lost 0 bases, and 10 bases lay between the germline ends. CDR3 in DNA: TGTGCCAGCAGCCCAGCGACAGTGAACACTGAAGCTTTCTTT. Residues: CASSPATVNTEAFF.

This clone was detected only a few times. The CDR3 is CAISGSVADRDTQYF. CDR3 DNA: TGTGCCATCAGTGGGTCAGTGGCCGACAGAGATACGCAGTATTTT. The rearrangement uses TRBV10-3 and TRBJ2-3; D perhaps matches TRBD1 (5 bases). Looked up from germline, CDR1 is ENHRY and CDR2 is SYGVKD. Trimming stripped 4 bases from V and 5 bases from J, with 16 bases between. There are 15 residues in the CDR3.

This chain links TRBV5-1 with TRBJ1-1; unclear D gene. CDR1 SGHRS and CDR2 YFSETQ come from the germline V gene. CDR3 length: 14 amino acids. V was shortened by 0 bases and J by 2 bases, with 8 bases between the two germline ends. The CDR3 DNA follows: TGCGCCAGCAGCTTGGCCGCAGGCAACACTGAAGCTTTCTTT. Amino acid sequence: CASSLAAGNTEAFF.

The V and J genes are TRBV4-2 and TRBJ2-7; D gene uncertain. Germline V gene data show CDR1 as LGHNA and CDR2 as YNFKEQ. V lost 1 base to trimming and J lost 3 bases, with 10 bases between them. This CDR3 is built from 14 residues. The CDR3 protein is CASSQVWADYEQYF. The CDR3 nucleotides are TGTGCCAGCAGCCAAGTTTGGGCAGACTACGAGCAGTACTTC.

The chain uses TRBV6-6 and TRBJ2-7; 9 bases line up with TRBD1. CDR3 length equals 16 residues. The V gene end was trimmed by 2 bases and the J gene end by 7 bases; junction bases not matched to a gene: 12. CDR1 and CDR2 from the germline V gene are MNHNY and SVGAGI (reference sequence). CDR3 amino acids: CASSYPRQGGSGEQYF. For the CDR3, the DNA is TGTGCCAGCAGTTACCCTAGACAGGGGGGTTCGGGGGAGCAGTACTTC.

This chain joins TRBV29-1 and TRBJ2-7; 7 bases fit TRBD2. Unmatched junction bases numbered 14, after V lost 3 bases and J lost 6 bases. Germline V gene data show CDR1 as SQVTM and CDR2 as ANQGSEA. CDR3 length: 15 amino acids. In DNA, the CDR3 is TGCAGCGTTGATTTGGGGCGGGCCTTAGCGGGCGAGCAGTACTTC. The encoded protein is CSVDLGRALAGEQYF.

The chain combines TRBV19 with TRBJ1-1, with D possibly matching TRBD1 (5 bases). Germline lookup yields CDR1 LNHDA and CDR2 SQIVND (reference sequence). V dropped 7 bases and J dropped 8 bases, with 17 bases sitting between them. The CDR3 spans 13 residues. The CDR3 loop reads CASKRTGDGEAFF. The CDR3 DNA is TGTGCCAGTAAACGGACGGGGGACGGGGAAGCTTTCTTT.

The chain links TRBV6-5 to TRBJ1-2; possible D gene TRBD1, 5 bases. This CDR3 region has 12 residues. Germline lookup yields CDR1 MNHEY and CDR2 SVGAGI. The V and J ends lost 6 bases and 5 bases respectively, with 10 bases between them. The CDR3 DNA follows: TGTGCCAGCAGCCAGGGAATATATGGCTACACCTTC. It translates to CASSQGIYGYTF.